The T cell receptor (beta chain) described here comes from a study of blood T cell repertoires in COVID-19. Study in general: The United States, Italy and Spain were the sources of the acute and convalescent COVID-19 samples. T cells, B-cell-depleted T cells, or PBMCs supplied cDNA or gDNA.

One Seattle source followed patients from active infection through their disease course. V gave up 3 bases and J gave up 3 bases, with 9 bases separating them. Germline V gene lookup returns CDR1 SEHNR and CDR2 FQNEAQ (reference sequence). The CDR3 runs to 13 residues. In the authors' methods: Amplification of reference gene primers provided the estimated nucleated cell counts. Clones were sequenced by immunoSEQ multiplex PCR, and TCRdb holds only the in-frame ones, with some missing. Clone size and V and J calls were adopted from that table, with D and trimming inferred from the DNA. The sample holds about 36,000 clones, roughly 70% seen once.

Sequencing was carried out using peripheral blood. The chain has TRBV7-9 and TRBJ2-7; D not resolved. The sequence was collected from a man between 70 and 80 years old with COVID-19, enrolled during active disease. CDR3 DNA sequence: TGTGCCAGCAGCTTCCCTACCGGCTACGAGCAGTACTTC. Its protein product is CASSFPTGYEQYF.